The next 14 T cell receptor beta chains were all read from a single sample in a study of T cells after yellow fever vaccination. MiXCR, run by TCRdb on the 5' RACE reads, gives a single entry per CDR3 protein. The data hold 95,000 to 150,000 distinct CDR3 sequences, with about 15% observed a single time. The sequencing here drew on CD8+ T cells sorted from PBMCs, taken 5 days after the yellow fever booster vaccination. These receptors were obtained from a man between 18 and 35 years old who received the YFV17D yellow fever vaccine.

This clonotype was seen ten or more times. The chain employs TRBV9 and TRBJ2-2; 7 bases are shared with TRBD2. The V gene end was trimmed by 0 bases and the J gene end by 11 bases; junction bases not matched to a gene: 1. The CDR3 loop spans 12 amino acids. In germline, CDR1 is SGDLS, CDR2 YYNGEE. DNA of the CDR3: TGTGCCAGCAGCGTAGCGGGGGGAGAGCTGTTTTTT. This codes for CASSVAGGELFF. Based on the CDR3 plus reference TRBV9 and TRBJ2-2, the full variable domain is DSGVTQTPKHLITATGQRVTLRCSPRSGDLSVYWYQQSLDQGLQFLIQYYNGEERAKGNILERFSAQQFPDLHSELNLSSLELGDSALYFCASSVAGGELFFGEGSRLTVL.

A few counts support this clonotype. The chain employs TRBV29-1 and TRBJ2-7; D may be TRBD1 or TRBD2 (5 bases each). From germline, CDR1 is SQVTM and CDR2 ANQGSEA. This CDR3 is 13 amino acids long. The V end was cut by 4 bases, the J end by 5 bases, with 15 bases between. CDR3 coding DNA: TGCAGCGTTGCGGGGCAATATCGGGACGAGCAGTACTTC. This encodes CSVAGQYRDEQYF.

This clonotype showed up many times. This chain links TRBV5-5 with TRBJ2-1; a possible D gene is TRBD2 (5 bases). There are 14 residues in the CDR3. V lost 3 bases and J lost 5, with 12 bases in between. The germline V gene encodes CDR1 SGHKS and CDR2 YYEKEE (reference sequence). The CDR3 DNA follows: TGTGCCAGCAGCTCCGGGAATACTCACAATGAGCAGTTCTTC. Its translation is CASSSGNTHNEQFF.

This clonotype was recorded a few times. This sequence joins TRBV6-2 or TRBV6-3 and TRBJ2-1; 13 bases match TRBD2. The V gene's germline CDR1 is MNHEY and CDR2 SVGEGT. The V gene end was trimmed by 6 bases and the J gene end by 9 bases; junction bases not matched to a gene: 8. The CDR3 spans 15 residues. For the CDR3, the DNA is TGTGCCAGCAGCCTTACTAGCGGGGGGGCTCCTGAGCAGTTCTTC. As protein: CASSLTSGGAPEQFF.

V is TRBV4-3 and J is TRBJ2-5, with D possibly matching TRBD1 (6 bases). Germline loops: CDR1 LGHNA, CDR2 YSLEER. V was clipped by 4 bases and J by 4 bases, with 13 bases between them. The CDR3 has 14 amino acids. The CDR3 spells CASSLGQGTETQYF. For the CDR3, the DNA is TGCGCCAGCAGCCTAGGCCAGGGGACAGAGACCCAGTACTTC.

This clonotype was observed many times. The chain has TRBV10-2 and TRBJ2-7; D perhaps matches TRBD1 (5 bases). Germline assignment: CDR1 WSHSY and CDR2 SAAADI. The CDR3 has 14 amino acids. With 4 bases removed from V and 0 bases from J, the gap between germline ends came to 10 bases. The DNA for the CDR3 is TGCGCCAGCAGTGGGGGCACAGTCTCCTACGAGCAGTACTTC. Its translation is CASSGGTVSYEQYF.

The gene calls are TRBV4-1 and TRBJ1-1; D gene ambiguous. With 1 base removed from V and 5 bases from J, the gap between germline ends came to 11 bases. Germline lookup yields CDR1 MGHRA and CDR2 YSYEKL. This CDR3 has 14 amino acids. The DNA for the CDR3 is TGCGCCAGCAGCCAAGGGGTAGGCATAACTGAAGCTTTCTTT. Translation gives CASSQGVGITEAFF.

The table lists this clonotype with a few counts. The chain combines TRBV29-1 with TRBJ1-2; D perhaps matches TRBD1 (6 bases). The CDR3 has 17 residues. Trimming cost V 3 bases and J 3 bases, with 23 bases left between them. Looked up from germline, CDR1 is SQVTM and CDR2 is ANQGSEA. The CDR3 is CSVDWPQDRGNHYGYTF. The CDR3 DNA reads TGCAGCGTTGATTGGCCCCAGGACAGAGGCAATCACTATGGCTACACCTTC.

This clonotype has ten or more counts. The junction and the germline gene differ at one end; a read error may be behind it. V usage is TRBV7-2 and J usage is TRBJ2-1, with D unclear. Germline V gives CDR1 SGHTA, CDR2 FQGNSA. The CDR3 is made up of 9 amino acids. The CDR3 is CASSLEPVF. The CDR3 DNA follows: TGTGCCAGCAGCTTAGAACCTGTCTTC.

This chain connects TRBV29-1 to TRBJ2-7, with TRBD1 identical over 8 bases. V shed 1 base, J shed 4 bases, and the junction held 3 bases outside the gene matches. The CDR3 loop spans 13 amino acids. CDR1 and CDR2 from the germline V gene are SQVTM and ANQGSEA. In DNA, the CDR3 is TGCAGCGTTGAAGGGCAGGGGGCTTACGAGCAGTACTTC. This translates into CSVEGQGAYEQYF.

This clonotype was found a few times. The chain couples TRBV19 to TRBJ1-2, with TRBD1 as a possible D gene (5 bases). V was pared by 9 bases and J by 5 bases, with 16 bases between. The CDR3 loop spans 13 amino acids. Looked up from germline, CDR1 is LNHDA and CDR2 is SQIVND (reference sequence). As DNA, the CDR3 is TGTGCCAGCCATGGGGGGATTTTATATGGCTACACCTTC. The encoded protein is CASHGGILYGYTF.

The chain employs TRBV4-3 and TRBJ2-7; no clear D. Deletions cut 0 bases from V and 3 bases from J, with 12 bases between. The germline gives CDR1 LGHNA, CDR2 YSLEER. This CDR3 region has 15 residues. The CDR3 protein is CASSQESDPGYEQYF. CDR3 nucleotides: TGCGCCAGCAGCCAAGAGTCAGATCCGGGCTACGAGCAGTACTTC.

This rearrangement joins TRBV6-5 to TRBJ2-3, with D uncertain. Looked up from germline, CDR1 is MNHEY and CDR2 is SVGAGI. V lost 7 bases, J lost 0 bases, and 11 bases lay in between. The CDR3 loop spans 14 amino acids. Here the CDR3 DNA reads TGTGCCAGCACCCACCCGTTTAGCACAGATACGCAGTATTTT. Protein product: CASTHPFSTDTQYF.

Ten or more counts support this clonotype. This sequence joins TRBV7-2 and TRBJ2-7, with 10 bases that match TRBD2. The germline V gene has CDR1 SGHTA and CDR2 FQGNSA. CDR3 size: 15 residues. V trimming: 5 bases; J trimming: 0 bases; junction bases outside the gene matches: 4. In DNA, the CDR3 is TGTGCCAGCAGCGCGAGCGGGGGGGCCTCCTACGAGCAGTACTTC. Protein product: CASSASGGASYEQYF.